A selection of T cell receptor beta chains follows, all from one sample in a study of tissue T cells after allogeneic stem cell transplantation. TCRdb's copy holds only in-frame clones and misses some; the assay was immunoSEQ multiplex PCR. The sample has about 3,700 clones, roughly three fifths seen once. Specimen: tissue from the ileum, collected at autopsy. The origin of the receptors is a male donor at least 60 years old with lung cancer. CDR3s include the opening cysteine and the closing phenylalanine or tryptophan. Each record gives: V gene, J gene, D gene, CDR3 length, clone size, CDR3 DNA, CDR3 protein. The D gene is left open where the match is weak. Size tells how often a clone was seen (once, few, many) or the class of an expanded clone, and some rows leave it out.

v_gene: TRBV6-5; j_gene: TRBJ1-2; d_gene: NA; len: 12; abundance: NA; CDR3nt: TGTGCCAGCAGAGAGCAGGGGAGCGGCTACACCTTC; CDR3aa: CASREQGSGYTF
v_gene: TRBV3-1/TRBV3-2; j_gene: TRBJ1-5; d_gene: NA; len: 16; abundance: NA; CDR3nt: TGTGCCAGCAGCCAAGGATCGGGCCGGCGCAATCAGCCCCAGCATTTT; CDR3aa: CASSQGSGRRNQPQHF
v_gene: TRBV3-1/TRBV3-2; j_gene: TRBJ1-4; d_gene: TRBD1; len: 15; abundance: NA; CDR3nt: TGTGCCAGCAGCCAAGATTGGGGGACAGGTGAAAAACTGTTTTTT; CDR3aa: CASSQDWGTGEKLFF
v_gene: TRBV20-1; j_gene: TRBJ1-1; d_gene: NA; len: 11; abundance: NA; CDR3nt: TGCCTGATGGGGAGGAACACTGAAGCTTTCTTT; CDR3aa: CLMGRNTEAFF
v_gene: TRBV5-1; j_gene: TRBJ1-2; d_gene: NA; len: 14; abundance: medium-sized; CDR3nt: TGCGCCAGCAGCTTGGCTCAGACCGTTTATGGCTACACCTTC; CDR3aa: CASSLAQTVYGYTF
v_gene: TRBV11-1; j_gene: TRBJ2-7; d_gene: NA; len: 12; abundance: NA; CDR3nt: TGTGCCAGCAGCCCGTCTAGTTACGAGCAGTACTTC; CDR3aa: CASSPSSYEQYF
v_gene: TRBV6-5; j_gene: TRBJ1-5; d_gene: NA; len: 12; abundance: NA; CDR3nt: TGTGCCAGCAGTACACAGGACCAGCCCCAGCATTTT; CDR3aa: CASSTQDQPQHF
v_gene: TRBV5-1; j_gene: TRBJ2-2; d_gene: NA; len: 15; abundance: NA; CDR3nt: TGCGCCAGCAGCTCCCCAGCGCCGAACACCGGGGAGCTGTTTTTT; CDR3aa: CASSSPAPNTGELFF
v_gene: TRBV6-2/TRBV6-3; j_gene: TRBJ2-6; d_gene: NA; len: 15; abundance: NA; CDR3nt: TGTGCCAGCAGTATACAGGGTACCGGGGCCAACGTCCTGACTTTC; CDR3aa: CASSIQGTGANVLTF
v_gene: TRBV6-2/TRBV6-3; j_gene: TRBJ2-1; d_gene: TRBD2; len: 16; abundance: few; CDR3nt: TGTGCCAGCAGTTACTCGGGGGGAGGGGCCTACAATGAGCAGTTCTTC; CDR3aa: CASSYSGGGAYNEQFF
v_gene: TRBV5-4; j_gene: TRBJ2-5; d_gene: TRBD2; len: 15; abundance: NA; CDR3nt: TGTGCCAGCAGCTCCGGGGGGGCCGCCGGGGAGACCCAGTACTTC; CDR3aa: CASSSGGAAGETQYF
v_gene: TRBV2; j_gene: TRBJ2-1; d_gene: TRBD2; len: 16; abundance: NA; CDR3nt: TGTGCCAGCACCCCGGAGGGACTAGCGAGGGCCAATGAGCAGTTCTTC; CDR3aa: CASTPEGLARANEQFF
v_gene: TRBV7-8; j_gene: TRBJ1-2; d_gene: NA; len: 13; abundance: NA; CDR3nt: TGTGCCAGCAGCCCCCCGGTGAGTGGAGGCTACACCTTC; CDR3aa: CASSPPVSGGYTF
v_gene: TRBV5-1; j_gene: TRBJ1-4; d_gene: NA; len: 14; abundance: NA; CDR3nt: TGCGCCAGCAGCCCTCCGTCGGCGGATGAAAAACTGTTTTTT; CDR3aa: CASSPPSADEKLFF
v_gene: TRBV30; j_gene: TRBJ1-5; d_gene: NA; len: 16; abundance: NA; CDR3nt: TGTGCCTGGAGTGTACTTCCAGGGATGGCCGGGCAGCCCCAGCATTTT; CDR3aa: CAWSVLPGMAGQPQHF
v_gene: TRBV3-1/TRBV3-2; j_gene: TRBJ2-5; d_gene: NA; len: 16; abundance: NA; CDR3nt: TGTGCCAGCAGCCAAGGTTGGGCGGGGGCCGGCGAGACCCAGTACTTC; CDR3aa: CASSQGWAGAGETQYF
v_gene: TRBV5-4; j_gene: TRBJ1-2; d_gene: NA; len: 16; abundance: NA; CDR3nt: TGTGCCAGCAGATACGATAACGGGGGCGACAACTATGGCTACACCTTC; CDR3aa: CASRYDNGGDNYGYTF
v_gene: TRBV6-2/TRBV6-3; j_gene: TRBJ2-1; d_gene: TRBD2; len: 16; abundance: medium-sized; CDR3nt: TGTGCCAGCAGCCTACAACTAGCGGGGAGGTGGAATGAGCAGTTCTTC; CDR3aa: CASSLQLAGRWNEQFF
v_gene: TRBV3-1/TRBV3-2; j_gene: TRBJ2-5; d_gene: NA; len: 14; abundance: once; CDR3nt: TGTGCCAGCAGACGCGGGGTAGCTAAAGAGACCCAGTACTTC; CDR3aa: CASRRGVAKETQYF
v_gene: TRBV30; j_gene: TRBJ1-6; d_gene: NA; len: 12; abundance: medium-sized; CDR3nt: TGTGCCAGAGGGGACCCCGGGTCACCCCTCCACTTT; CDR3aa: CARGDPGSPLHF
v_gene: TRBV9; j_gene: TRBJ2-5; d_gene: TRBD2; len: 16; abundance: few; CDR3nt: TGTGCCAGCAGCGTAGGTCCTAGCGGGGGGGAAGAGACCCAGTACTTC; CDR3aa: CASSVGPSGGEETQYF
v_gene: TRBV18; j_gene: TRBJ2-7; d_gene: NA; len: 12; abundance: NA; CDR3nt: TGTGCCAGCTCACCGGATGAGTCGTTTCCGTACTTC; CDR3aa: CASSPDESFPYF
v_gene: TRBV11-2; j_gene: TRBJ2-2; d_gene: NA; len: 14; abundance: few; CDR3nt: TGTGCCAGCAGCTTGGGGGGACTCACCGGGGAGCTGTTTTTT; CDR3aa: CASSLGGLTGELFF
v_gene: TRBV6-6; j_gene: TRBJ2-3; d_gene: NA; len: 16; abundance: once; CDR3nt: TGTGCCAGCACTTTAACGTTGGCAGTCAGCACAGATACGCAGTATTTT; CDR3aa: CASTLTLAVSTDTQYF
v_gene: TRBV10-2; j_gene: TRBJ2-7; d_gene: NA; len: 12; abundance: NA; CDR3nt: TGCGCCAGCAGTGAGAACAACTACGAGCAGTACTTC; CDR3aa: CASSENNYEQYF
v_gene: TRBV6-5; j_gene: TRBJ1-6; d_gene: NA; len: 13; abundance: once; CDR3nt: TGTGCCAGCGGGAGCAAATCGGGTTCACCCCTCCACTTT; CDR3aa: CASGSKSGSPLHF
v_gene: TRBV6-5; j_gene: TRBJ2-7; d_gene: NA; len: 14; abundance: NA; CDR3nt: TGTGCCAGCAGTTACGGGGGAATTTCCTACGAGCAGTACTTC; CDR3aa: CASSYGGISYEQYF